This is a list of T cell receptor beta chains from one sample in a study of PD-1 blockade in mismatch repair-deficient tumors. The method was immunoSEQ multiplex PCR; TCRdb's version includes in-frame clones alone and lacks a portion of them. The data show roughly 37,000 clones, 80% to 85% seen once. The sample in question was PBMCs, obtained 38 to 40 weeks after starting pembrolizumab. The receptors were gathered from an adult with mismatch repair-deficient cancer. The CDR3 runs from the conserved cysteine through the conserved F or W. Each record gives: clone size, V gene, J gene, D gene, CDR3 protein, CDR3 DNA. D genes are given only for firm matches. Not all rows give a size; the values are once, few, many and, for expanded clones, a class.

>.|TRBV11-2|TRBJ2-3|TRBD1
CASSSQGAVSTDTQYF
TGTGCCAGCAGCTCGCAGGGGGCCGTCAGCACAGATACGCAGTATTTT
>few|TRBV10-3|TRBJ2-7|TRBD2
CAIRKGLAEGYEQYF
TGTGCCATCAGAAAGGGACTAGCGGAGGGCTACGAGCAGTACTTC
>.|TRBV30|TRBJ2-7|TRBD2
CAWRSYGGARTYEQYF
TGTGCCTGGAGATCCTACGGGGGGGCGAGGACCTACGAGCAGTACTTC
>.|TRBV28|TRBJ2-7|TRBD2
CASSSLAGGLYEQYF
TGTGCCAGCAGTTCACTAGCGGGGGGGCTTTACGAGCAGTACTTC
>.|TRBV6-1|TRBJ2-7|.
CASSERRRYEQYF
TGTGCCAGCAGTGAACGGCGGCGCTACGAGCAGTACTTC
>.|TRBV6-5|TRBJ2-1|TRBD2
CASRESGGFYNEQFF
TGTGCCAGCAGAGAAAGCGGGGGATTTTACAATGAGCAGTTCTTC
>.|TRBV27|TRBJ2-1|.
CASLAPPDYNEQFF
TGTGCCAGCTTAGCGCCGCCGGACTACAATGAGCAGTTCTTC
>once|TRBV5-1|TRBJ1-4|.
CASSIDLTRGEKLFF
TGCGCCAGCAGCATTGACCTTACCCGGGGTGAAAAACTGTTTTTT
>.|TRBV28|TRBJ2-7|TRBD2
CASSRVGTSGSLSEQYF
TGTGCCAGCAGCCGCGTAGGGACTAGCGGGAGTCTCAGCGAGCAGTACTTC
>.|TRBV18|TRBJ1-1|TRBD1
CASSQGQGMNTEAFF
TGTGCCAGCTCACAAGGACAGGGGATGAACACTGAAGCTTTCTTT
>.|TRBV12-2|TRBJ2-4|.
CASRLALREDKNIQYF
TGTGCAAGTCGCTTAGCGCTGCGGGAGGATAAAAACATTCAGTACTTC
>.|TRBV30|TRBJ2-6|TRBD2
CAWSVFSGRAGGANVLTF
TGTGCCTGGAGTGTATTTAGCGGGAGGGCAGGCGGGGCCAACGTCCTGACTTTC
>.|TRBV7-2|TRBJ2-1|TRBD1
CASSLVSGTGGYEQFF
TGTGCCAGCAGCTTAGTTTCCGGGACAGGGGGCTATGAGCAGTTCTTC
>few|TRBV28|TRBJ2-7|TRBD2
CASRPGLAADRLSHEQYF
TGTGCCAGCAGACCCGGACTAGCGGCAGACCGCCTCTCCCACGAGCAGTACTTC
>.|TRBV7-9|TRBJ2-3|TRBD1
CASSSGTALVTDTQYF
TGTGCCAGCAGCTCGGGGACAGCTCTAGTCACAGATACGCAGTATTTT
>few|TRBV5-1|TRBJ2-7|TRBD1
CASCWTGDSYEQYF
TGCGCCAGCTGTTGGACAGGCGACTCCTACGAGCAGTACTTC
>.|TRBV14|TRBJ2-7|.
CASSLWVGSSYEQYF
TGTGCCAGCAGCCTATGGGTAGGGAGCTCCTACGAGCAGTACTTC
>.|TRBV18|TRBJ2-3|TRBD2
CASSPSLAGSVDTQYF
TGTGCCAGCTCACCATCCCTAGCGGGAAGTGTAGATACGCAGTATTTT
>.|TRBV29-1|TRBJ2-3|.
CSARVTDTQYF
TGCAGCGCCCGTGTCACAGATACGCAGTATTTT
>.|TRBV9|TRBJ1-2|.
CASSGLRVHYGYTF
TGTGCCAGCAGCGGGCTGAGGGTTCACTATGGCTACACCTTC
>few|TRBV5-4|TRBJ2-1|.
CASSFVNEQFF
TGTGCCAGCAGCTTCGTTAATGAGCAGTTCTTC
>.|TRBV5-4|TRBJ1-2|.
CASSLAQNNVYTF
TGTGCCAGCAGCTTGGCACAGAATAATGTCTACACCTTC
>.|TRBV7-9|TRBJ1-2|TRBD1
CASSSDRAGGHINYGYTF
TGTGCCAGCAGCTCAGATCGGGCAGGGGGCCACATCAACTATGGCTACACCTTC
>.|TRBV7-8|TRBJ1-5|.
CASSLGAQGRGQPQHF
TGTGCCAGCAGCTTAGGGGCCCAGGGGAGGGGTCAGCCCCAGCATTTT
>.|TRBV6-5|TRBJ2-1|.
CASSYSSGRLNEQFF
TGTGCCAGCAGTTACTCGTCAGGGAGGTTGAATGAGCAGTTCTTC
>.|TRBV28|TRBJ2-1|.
CANSKEGGGYNEQFF
TGTGCCAACTCAAAGGAGGGCGGTGGCTACAATGAGCAGTTCTTC
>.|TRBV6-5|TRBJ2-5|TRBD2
CASTTIGLAGTQYF
TGTGCCAGCACCACCATCGGACTAGCGGGGACCCAGTACTTC
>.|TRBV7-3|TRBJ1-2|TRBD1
CASSLQGARGYTF
TGTGCCAGCTCTTTACAGGGGGCCAGAGGCTACACCTTC
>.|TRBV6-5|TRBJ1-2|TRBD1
CASSPDRVGGYTF
TGTGCCAGCAGCCCGGACAGGGTCGGGGGCTACACCTTC
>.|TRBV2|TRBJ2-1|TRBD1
CASTIQGALSNNEQFF
TGTGCCAGCACGATTCAGGGGGCCCTCTCCAACAATGAGCAGTTCTTC
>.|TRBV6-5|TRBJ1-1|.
CASRYRELLTEAFF
TGTGCCAGCAGGTACAGGGAGTTGTTGACTGAAGCTTTCTTT
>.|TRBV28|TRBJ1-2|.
CASSFGISYGYTF
TGTGCCAGCAGCTTCGGGATTTCTTATGGCTACACCTTC
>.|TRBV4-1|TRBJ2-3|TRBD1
CASSRGQGSTDTQYF
TGCGCCAGCAGCCGCGGACAGGGCAGCACAGATACGCAGTATTTT
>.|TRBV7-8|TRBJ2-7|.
CASSLDRGWGGQYF
TGTGCCAGCAGCTTAGACCGAGGCTGGGGAGGGCAGTACTTC
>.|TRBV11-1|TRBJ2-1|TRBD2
CASSTGTSGYSYNEQFF
TGTGCCAGCAGCACCGGGACTAGCGGTTACTCCTACAATGAGCAGTTCTTC
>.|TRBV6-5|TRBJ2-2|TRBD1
CASRTGGRTGELFF
TGTGCCAGCAGGACAGGGGGACGGACCGGGGAGCTGTTTTTT
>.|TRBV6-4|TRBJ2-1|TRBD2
CASSDPTSGSCNEQFF
TGTGCCAGCAGTGACCCCACTAGCGGGAGTTGCAATGAGCAGTTCTTC
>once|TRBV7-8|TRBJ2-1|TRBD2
CASSSGLAGVEGEQFF
TGTGCCAGCAGCTCGGGACTAGCGGGAGTAGAGGGCGAGCAGTTCTTC
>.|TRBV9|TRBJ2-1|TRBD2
CASSALGLAGKNEQFF
TGTGCCAGCAGCGCCCTTGGACTAGCGGGGAAAAATGAGCAGTTCTTC
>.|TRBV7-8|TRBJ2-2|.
CASSLARVWTGELFF
TGTGCCAGCAGCTTAGCGAGGGTGTGGACCGGGGAGCTGTTTTTT
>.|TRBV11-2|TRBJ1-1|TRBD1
CASSLGTGSTEAFF
TGTGCCAGCAGCCTGGGGACAGGGAGCACTGAAGCTTTCTTT
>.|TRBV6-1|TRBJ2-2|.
CASSEHRGLNTGELFF
TGTGCCAGCAGTGAACATAGGGGGTTGAACACCGGGGAGCTGTTTTTT
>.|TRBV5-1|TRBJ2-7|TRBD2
CASSLRTSGNYEQYF
TGCGCCAGCAGCTTGAGGACTAGCGGGAACTACGAGCAGTACTTC
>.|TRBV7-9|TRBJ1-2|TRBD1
CASSQGQDYGYTF
TGTGCCAGCAGCCAGGGACAGGACTATGGCTACACCTTC
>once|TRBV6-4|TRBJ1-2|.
CASRPTGGGYTF
TGTGCCAGCAGACCTACAGGCGGCGGCTACACCTTC
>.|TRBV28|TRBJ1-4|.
CASSPQLGGREKLFF
TGTGCCAGCAGCCCCCAACTAGGGGGTAGGGAAAAACTGTTTTTT
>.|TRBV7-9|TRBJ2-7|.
CASSLREAYEQYF
TGTGCCAGCAGCTTACGGGAAGCCTACGAGCAGTACTTC
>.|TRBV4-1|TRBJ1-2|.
CASSQGDIRGDYGYTF
TGCGCCAGCAGCCAAGGGGACATTCGGGGGGACTATGGCTACACCTTC
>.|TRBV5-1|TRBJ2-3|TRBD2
CASSFTSGRTDTQYF
TGCGCCAGCAGCTTTACTAGCGGGAGAACAGATACGCAGTATTTT
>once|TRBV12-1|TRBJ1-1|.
CASSSPQYTAGAHTEAFF
TGTGCCAGCAGCTCCCCCCAGTATACCGCTGGTGCACACACTGAAGCTTTCTTT
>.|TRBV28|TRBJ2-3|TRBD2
CASSFERGITDTQYF
TGTGCCAGCAGTTTCGAGCGGGGGATTACAGATACGCAGTATTTT
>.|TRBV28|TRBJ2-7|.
CASSSGVLSYEQYF
TGTGCCAGCAGCTCAGGGGTCCTATCCTACGAGCAGTACTTC
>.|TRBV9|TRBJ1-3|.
CASSATGLKGNTIYF
TGTGCCAGCAGCGCCACAGGGTTGAAAGGAAACACCATATATTTT
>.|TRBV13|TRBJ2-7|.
CASSRISYEQYF
TGTGCCAGCAGTCGAATTTCCTACGAGCAGTACTTC
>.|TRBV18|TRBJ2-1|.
CASSPPSYNEQFF
TGTGCCAGCTCACCACCTAGCTACAATGAGCAGTTCTTC